The 13 T cell receptor beta chains in this list originate from one sample, sequenced in a study of OX40 agonist ivuxolimab in advanced cancers. Profiled with immunoSEQ multiplex PCR; TCRdb holds only in-frame clones, not every one. The sample records 35,000 to 50,000 clones, around 89% being singletons. The source was CD4+ or CD8+ T cells sorted from blood, collected in a trial of the OX40 agonist ivuxolimab. These TCRs come from an adult with an advanced solid tumor such as melanoma, head and neck, liver or kidney cancer.

CDR3 bases: TGTGCCTCCCAGCGACTAGCGGGGGCGGAGCAGTTCTTC. Its protein product is CASQRLAGAEQFF. The chain couples TRBV19 to TRBJ2-1; 12 nucleotides align to TRBD2. There are 13 residues in the CDR3. Per germline, CDR1 LNHDA and CDR2 SQIVND (reference sequence). V lost 11 bases, J lost 10 bases, and 9 bases stayed unmatched. Filled out from reference TRBV19 and TRBJ2-1, the complete variable domain reads DGGITQSPKYLFRKEGQNVTLSCEQNLNHDAMYWYRQDPGQGLRLIYYSQIVNDFQKGDIAEGYSVSREKKESFPLTVTSAQKNPTAFYLCASQRLAGAEQFFGPGTRLTVL.

The genes are TRBV9 and TRBJ1-3; D is unclear. This CDR3 spans 16 amino acids. V lost 2 bases to trimming and J lost 2 bases, with 14 bases between them. Germline assignment: CDR1 SGDLS and CDR2 YYNGEE. In DNA form, the CDR3 reads TGTGCCAGCAGCGTTCTCCCAAGCCCTACTGGAAACACCATATATTTT. Translating gives CASSVLPSPTGNTIYF.

The chain recombines TRBV5-4 with TRBJ2-2; D not resolved. The CDR3 covers 16 residues. Trimming removed 0 bases from V and 1 base from J, with 10 bases in between. Per germline, CDR1 SGHNT and CDR2 YYREEE (reference sequence). CDR3 sequence (DNA): TGTGCCAGCAGCTTGGGAGGCAGGATGAACACCGGGGAGCTGTTTTTT. Protein sequence: CASSLGGRMNTGELFF.

Only one count was recorded for this clone. The chain links TRBV18 to TRBJ1-4; 7 positions agree with TRBD1. Per germline, CDR1 KGHSH and CDR2 LQKENI. The CDR3 covers 14 residues. J lost 8 bases, V lost 2 bases, and 5 bases had no gene match. CDR3 protein: CASSPNRGGEKLFF. The CDR3 region has the DNA TGTGCCAGCTCACCAAACAGGGGAGGAGAAAAACTGTTTTTT.

The chain carries TRBV18 and TRBJ2-1, with 12 bases matching TRBD2. V trimming: 7 bases; J trimming: 2 bases; junction bases outside the gene matches: 12. This CDR3 is built from 18 residues. CDR1 KGHSH and CDR2 LQKENI come from the germline V gene. In nucleotides, the CDR3 is TGTGCCAGCTTCCCCTCCGGGACTAGCGGGCGAGCCTACAATGAGCAGTTCTTC. Residues: CASFPSGTSGRAYNEQFF. Complete variable domain (other parts from reference TRBV18 and TRBJ2-1): NAGVMQNPRHLVRRRGQEARLRCSPMKGHSHVYWYRQLPEEGLKFMVYLQKENIIDESGMPKERFSAEFPKEGPSILRIQQVVRGDSAAYFCASFPSGTSGRAYNEQFFGPGTRLTVL.

CDR3 nucleotides: TGCGCCAGCAGCCAAGTTGGGAGTACTGGAAACACCATATATTTT. This sequence encodes CASSQVGSTGNTIYF. The chain couples TRBV4-1 to TRBJ1-3; D unclear. The CDR3 runs to 15 residues. The germline V gene has CDR1 MGHRA and CDR2 YSYEKL. Trimming shortened V by 1 base and J by 2 bases, and 9 bases separated the two germline ends.

V gene TRBV28 combines with J gene TRBJ1-4; TRBD1 agrees at 7 bases. V lost 3 bases, J lost 7 bases, and 20 bases stayed unmatched. The CDR3 extends over 19 amino acids. CDR1 is MDHEN, CDR2 SYDVKM, per germline. The CDR3 nucleotides read TGTGCCAGCAGTTTTGGACAGGACATTAGGCTGGCGATGGGTGAAAAACTGTTTTTT. It specifies CASSFGQDIRLAMGEKLFF.

J is TRBJ2-7 and V is TRBV5-4; 10 nucleotides agree with TRBD1. V was clipped by 4 bases and J by 2 bases; unmatched bases: 6. Germline-derived CDR1 and CDR2 are SGHNT and YYREEE (reference sequence). This CDR3 has 15 residues. The CDR3 coding sequence is TGTGCCAGCAGCACTCTCGGACAGGGGGCCTACGAGCAGTACTTC. Protein sequence: CASSTLGQGAYEQYF.

The chain joins TRBV11-2 to TRBJ1-1; 7 bases are shared with TRBD1. Trimming cost V 1 base and J 6 bases; bases outside gene matches: 5. This CDR3 contains 14 residues. Germline loops: CDR1 SGHAT, CDR2 FQNNGV. The CDR3: CASSLALQGSEAFF. CDR3 DNA: TGTGCCAGCAGCTTAGCACTACAGGGGTCTGAAGCTTTCTTT.

This clone was observed a few times. The V call is TRBV5-5, the J call TRBJ2-7; 7 positions match TRBD2. In germline, CDR1 is SGHKS, CDR2 YYEKEE (reference sequence). The CDR3 totals 16 residues. The ends lost 4 bases at V and 6 bases at J; junction bases unmatched: 16. CDR3 sequence reads: CASSPGGWPGTGEQYF. CDR3 nucleotides: TGTGCCAGCAGCCCCGGGGGGTGGCCGGGCACGGGCGAGCAGTACTTC.

This chain links TRBV5-1 with TRBJ1-5, with TRBD1 as a possible D gene (6 bases). The CDR3 contains 16 residues. The V end lost 4 bases, the J end lost 0 bases, and 14 bases lay between the germline ends. Germline V gene lookup returns CDR1 SGHRS and CDR2 YFSETQ. In DNA form, the CDR3 reads TGCGCCAGCAGCCCACAGGCAGGGGATAGCAATCAGCCCCAGCATTTT. Amino acids: CASSPQAGDSNQPQHF.

The rearrangement uses TRBV11-1 and TRBJ1-2; TRBD1 might be the D (5 bases). The V end was cut by 5 bases, the J end by 6 bases, with 19 bases between. CDR3 length: 15 amino acids. Germline V lookup: CDR1 SGHAT, CDR2 FQDESV (reference sequence). The CDR3 region has the DNA TGTGCCAGCAGCCCCGGGGCAGCAGGCGGCGATGGCTACACCTTC. The encoded protein is CASSPGAAGGDGYTF.

This sequence joins TRBV7-2 and TRBJ2-5; D possibly corresponds to TRBD1 (5 bases). Germline V gene lookup returns CDR1 SGHTA and CDR2 FQGNSA. The CDR3 spans 13 residues. V gave up 5 bases and J gave up 0 bases, with 7 bases separating them. The CDR3: CASSRQYQETQYF. CDR3 bases: TGTGCCAGCAGCCGACAGTACCAAGAGACCCAGTACTTC.